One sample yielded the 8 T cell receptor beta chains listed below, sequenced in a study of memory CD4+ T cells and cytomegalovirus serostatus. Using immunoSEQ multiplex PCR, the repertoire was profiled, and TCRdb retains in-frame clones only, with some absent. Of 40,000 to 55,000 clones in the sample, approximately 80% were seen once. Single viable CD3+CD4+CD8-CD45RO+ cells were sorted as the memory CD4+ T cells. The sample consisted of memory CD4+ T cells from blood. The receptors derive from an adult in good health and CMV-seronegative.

The CDR3 protein is CASSVGLQGTDTQYF. The CDR3 DNA reads TGTGCCAGCAGCGTAGGTCTCCAGGGGACGGATACGCAGTATTTT. The rearrangement joins TRBV9 to TRBJ2-3; D is possibly TRBD1 (6 bases). CDR3 length: 15 amino acids. From germline, CDR1 is SGDLS and CDR2 YYNGEE. Between the trimmed V and J ends, which lost 0 bases and 6 bases, there was a span of 14 bases.

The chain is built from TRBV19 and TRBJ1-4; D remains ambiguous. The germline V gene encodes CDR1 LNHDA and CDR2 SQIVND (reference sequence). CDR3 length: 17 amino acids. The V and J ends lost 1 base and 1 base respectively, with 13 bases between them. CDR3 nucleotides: TGTGCCAGTAGTATAGGGCGTTTGGGTTTAACTAATGAAAAACTGTTTTTT. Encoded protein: CASSIGRLGLTNEKLFF.

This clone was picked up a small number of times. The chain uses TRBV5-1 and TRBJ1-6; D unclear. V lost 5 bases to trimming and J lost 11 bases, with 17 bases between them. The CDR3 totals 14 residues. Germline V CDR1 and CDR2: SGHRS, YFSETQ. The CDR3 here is CASSGQVGEAPLHF. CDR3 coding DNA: TGCGCCAGCAGTGGCCAGGTTGGGGAGGCACCCCTCCACTTT. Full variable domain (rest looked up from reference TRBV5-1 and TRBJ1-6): KAGVTQTPRYLIKTRGQQVTLSCSPISGHRSVSWYQQTPGQGLQFLFEYFSETQRNKGNFPGRFSGRQFSNSRSEMNVSTLELGDSALYLCASSGQVGEAPLHFGNGTRLTVT.

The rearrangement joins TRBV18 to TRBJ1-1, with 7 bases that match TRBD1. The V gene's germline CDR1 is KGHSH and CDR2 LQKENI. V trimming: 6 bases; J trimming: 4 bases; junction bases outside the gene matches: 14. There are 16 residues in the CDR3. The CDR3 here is CASSPTPQTGRTEAFF. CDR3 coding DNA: TGTGCCAGCTCCCCCACACCCCAGACAGGGCGCACTGAAGCTTTCTTT.

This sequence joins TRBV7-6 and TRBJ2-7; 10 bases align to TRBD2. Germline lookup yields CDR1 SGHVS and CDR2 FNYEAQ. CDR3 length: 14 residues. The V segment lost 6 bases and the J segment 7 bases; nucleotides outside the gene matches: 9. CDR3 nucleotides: TGTGCCAGCAGTTCAAGCGGGGGGGCTAGAGAGCAGTACTTC. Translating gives CASSSSGGAREQYF.

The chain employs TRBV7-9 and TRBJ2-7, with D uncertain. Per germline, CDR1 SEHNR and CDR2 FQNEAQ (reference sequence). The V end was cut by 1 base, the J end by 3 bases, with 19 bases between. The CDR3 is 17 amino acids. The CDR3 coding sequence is TGTGCCAGCAGCTTAGATCATGGTGCCAGTGGGGACTACGAGCAGTACTTC. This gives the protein CASSLDHGASGDYEQYF.

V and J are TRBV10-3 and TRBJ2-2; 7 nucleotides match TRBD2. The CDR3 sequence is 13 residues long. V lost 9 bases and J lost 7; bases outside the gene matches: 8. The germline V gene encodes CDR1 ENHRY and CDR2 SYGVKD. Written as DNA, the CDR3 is TGTGCCATTCAAGGGAGGGACGTCGGGGAGCTGTTTTTT. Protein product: CAIQGRDVGELFF.

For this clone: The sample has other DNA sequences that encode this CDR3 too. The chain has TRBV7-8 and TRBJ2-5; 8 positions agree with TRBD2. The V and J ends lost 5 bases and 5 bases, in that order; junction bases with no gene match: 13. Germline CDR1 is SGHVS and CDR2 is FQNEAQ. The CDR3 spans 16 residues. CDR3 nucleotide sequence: TGTGCCAGCAGCCCGGCGGCCGGGGGGGCAGGGGAGACCCAGTACTTC. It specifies CASSPAAGGAGETQYF.